This TCR beta chain was recovered during a study of identical twins. One entry per CDR3 protein, called by TCRdb with MiXCR from the 5' RACE reads. Seen here are more than 1.5 million distinct CDR3 sequences, about 32% observed once, and the top ten hold 0.25% to 0.3%. Each donor was a healthy Caucasian. Findings and caveats of the study: Reduced insertions were recorded for abundant cord blood beta clonotypes, with no such pattern in memory repertoires. Twins shared out-of-frame alpha sequences with excess low generation probability. Modelling underestimated the level of out-of-frame TCR alpha sharing observed in monozygotic twins.

The J segment lost 6 bases and the V segment lost 7 bases, leaving 11 bases of the junction unmatched. The CDR3 extends over 16 amino acids. The germline CDR1 and CDR2 sequences are SEHNR and FQNEAQ (reference sequence). As to this clonotype: Its antigen is unidentified.

The TCR originated in a newborn girl in good health. The specimen was cord blood. The chain has TRBV7-9 and TRBJ2-4, with 11 bases aligning to TRBD1. The CDR3 protein is CASNSLSGTGGNIQYF. The CDR3 nucleotides are TGTGCCAGCAACTCGCTTTCCGGGACAGGGGGAAACATTCAGTACTTC.